What follows is one T cell receptor beta chain and its context. The source of the sample is a study of T cell changes during pregnancy in multiple sclerosis. Trimming stripped 0 bases from V and 5 bases from J, with 13 bases between. Germline CDR1 LNHNV, CDR2 YYDKDF (reference sequence). The length of the CDR3 is 15 residues. Assay used: immunoSEQ multiplex PCR; TCRdb lists only in-frame clones, some missing. Here the sample spans 70,000 to 80,000 clones, roughly 92% being singletons. This rearrangement joins TRBV15 to TRBJ2-5; tentative D call: TRBD2 (5 bases). This specimen was peripheral blood, taken after pregnancy. The receptor comes from a female donor in good health, enrolled as a control in a pregnancy study. The CDR3 bases are TGTGCCACCAGCAGAGAGGTCAGCGGTGGGGAGACCCAGTACTTC. Its protein is CATSREVSGGETQYF.